These T cell receptor beta chains were read from a single sample in a study of early T cells in non-severe SARS-CoV-2 infection. Each CDR3 protein is one row after TCRdb ran MiXCR on the 5' RACE reads. The repertoire holds more than 80,000 distinct CDR3 sequences, 16% seen once, with roughly 1.3% in the top ten. The material sequenced was whole blood. The source is an adult who was a healthcare worker with PCR-confirmed SARS-CoV-2 infection or an uninfected control (not recorded which). CDR3s include the opening cysteine and the closing phenylalanine or tryptophan. A D gene is named only where the DNA matches it firmly. Some rows have no size entry. The others give once, few or many, or a class for an expanded clone.

size | D | J | V | CDR3 | DNA
few | . | TRBJ2-3 | TRBV7-2 | CASSPSADTQYF | TGTGCCAGCAGCCCCAGCGCAGATACGCAGTATTTT
. | . | TRBJ1-4 | TRBV11-2 | CVSSLDRGSEKLFF | TGTGTCAGCAGCTTAGATCGGGGTAGTGAAAAACTGTTTTTT
. | . | TRBJ1-1 | TRBV19 | CASKRGIGNTEAFF | TGTGCCAGTAAAAGGGGGATTGGGAACACTGAAGCTTTCTTT
many | TRBD2 | TRBJ2-1 | TRBV5-4 | CASSLVFTGGPNYNEQFF | TGTGCCAGCAGCTTGGTATTTACGGGAGGGCCGAATTACAATGAGCAGTTCTTC
few | . | TRBJ2-2 | TRBV9 | CASSEQSLNTGELFF | TGTGCCAGCAGCGAACAGAGCTTGAACACCGGGGAGCTGTTTTTT
. | TRBD2 | TRBJ2-1 | TRBV7-8 | CASSPLAGDGGEQFF | TGTGCCAGCAGCCCCCTGGCGGGAGACGGTGGTGAGCAGTTCTTC
. | TRBD2 | TRBJ2-5 | TRBV7-2 | CASSFGGAAETQYF | TGTGCCAGCAGCTTCGGGGGGGCCGCTGAGACCCAGTACTTC
few | TRBD1 | TRBJ2-6 | TRBV23-1 | CASSQSRTGNNPSGANVLTF | TGCGCCAGCAGTCAATCTAGGACAGGGAATAATCCCTCTGGGGCCAACGTCCTGACTTTC
few | . | TRBJ2-1 | TRBV3-1 | CASSQDRGPGGNNEQFF | TGTGCCAGCAGCCAAGATCGGGGGCCAGGGGGAAACAATGAGCAGTTCTTC
few | TRBD1 | TRBJ2-5 | TRBV14 | CASSRSGTGAQETQYF | TGTGCCAGCAGCCGATCCGGGACAGGGGCTCAAGAGACCCAGTACTTC
few | TRBD2 | TRBJ2-7 | TRBV30 | CAWSPKAGAHEQYF | TGTGCCTGGAGTCCTAAAGCGGGAGCTCACGAGCAGTACTTC
few | TRBD2 | TRBJ2-4 | TRBV12-3/TRBV12-4 | CASTLAGALENIQYF | TGTGCCAGCACATTAGCGGGGGCTCTGGAAAACATTCAGTACTTC
. | . | TRBJ2-1 | TRBV6-2/TRBV6-3 | CASSPLPRGERDEQFF | TGTGCCAGCAGTCCCCTTCCAAGGGGGGAAAGGGATGAGCAGTTCTTC
. | . | TRBJ2-3 | TRBV29-1 | CSANRADTQYF | TGCAGCGCGAATAGAGCGGATACGCAGTATTTT
. | . | TRBJ2-7 | TRBV5-6 | CASSRWAEGAILYF | .
few | TRBD2 | TRBJ2-1 | TRBV19 | CASSQGLAGRGEQFF | TGTGCCAGTAGTCAGGGACTAGCGGGGAGGGGTGAGCAGTTCTTC
. | TRBD2 | TRBJ2-7 | TRBV20-1 | CSARGGTTVAYEQYF | TGCAGTGCTAGAGGAGGGACTACCGTCGCCTACGAGCAGTACTTC
. | . | TRBJ1-5 | TRBV20-1 | CSANQGDSNQPQHF | TGCAGTGCTAACCAGGGAGACAGCAATCAGCCCCAGCATTTT
. | . | TRBJ2-7 | TRBV6-1 | CASSESGMAYEQYF | TGTGCCAGCAGTGAATCGGGGATGGCCTACGAGCAGTACTTC
few | . | TRBJ2-1 | TRBV20-1 | CSAREFGGAYNEQFF | TGCAGTGCTAGAGAATTCGGGGGCGCCTACAATGAGCAGTTCTTC
. | TRBD1 | TRBJ1-2 | TRBV29-1 | CSGRDSNYGYTF | TGCAGCGGCCGGGACAGCAACTATGGCTACACCTTC
. | TRBD1 | TRBJ1-4 | TRBV4-2 | CASSPTSGTGVEKLFF | TGTGCCAGCAGCCCCACGTCCGGGACAGGGGTTGAAAAACTGTTTTTT
few | . | TRBJ1-1 | TRBV7-9 | CASSYRWNTEAFF | TGTGCCAGCAGCTATAGATGGAACACTGAAGCTTTCTTT
few | . | TRBJ1-2 | TRBV7-9 | CASSQGRVYGYTF | TGTGCCAGCAGCCAAGGACGGGTCTATGGCTACACCTTC
. | . | TRBJ2-3 | TRBV29-1 | CSVEGLSTGTDTQYF | TGCAGCGTTGAAGGCTTATCGACCGGCACAGATACGCAGTATTTT
few | . | TRBJ1-2 | TRBV5-6 | CASSLAGGHHGYTF | TGTGCCAGCAGCTTGGCTGGGGGGCATCACGGCTACACCTTC
. | TRBD2 | TRBJ2-6 | TRBV7-8 | CASSLRGSPGANVLTF | TGTGCCAGCAGCTTGCGCGGGAGTCCCGGGGCCAACGTCCTGACTTTC
. | TRBD1 | TRBJ2-7 | TRBV27 | CASSTGGYEQYF | TGTGCCAGCAGCACAGGGGGGTACGAGCAGTACTTC
. | . | TRBJ2-3 | TRBV28 | CASSLYGTDTQYF | TGTGCCAGCAGTCTATATGGGACAGATACGCAGTATTTT
few | . | TRBJ2-5 | TRBV9 | CASSVAASPSGQETQYF | TGTGCCAGCAGCGTAGCCGCCTCTCCAAGCGGGCAAGAGACCCAGTACTTC
few | . | TRBJ2-1 | TRBV11-2 | CASSLDRGLYNEQFF | TGTGCCAGCAGCTTAGATCGGGGCTTATACAATGAGCAGTTCTTC
. | . | TRBJ1-1 | TRBV6-2/TRBV6-3 | CASSFPGLEAFF | TGTGCCAGCAGTTTTCCTGGGCTTGAAGCTTTCTTT
few | TRBD2 | TRBJ2-7 | TRBV10-3 | CAISAPSSGSTGNEQYF | TGTGCCATCAGTGCCCCTTCTAGCGGGAGCACGGGGAACGAGCAGTACTTC
. | TRBD1 | TRBJ1-5 | TRBV7-9 | CASSYGRGHQPQHF | TGTGCCAGCAGCTACGGCAGGGGGCATCAGCCCCAGCATTTT
many | . | TRBJ2-1 | TRBV29-1 | CSVEGGKGSSEQFF | TGCAGCGTTGAAGGGGGGAAGGGTAGTAGTGAGCAGTTCTTC
. | TRBD1 | TRBJ1-2 | TRBV29-1 | CSVEDHRGSGYTF | TGCAGCGTTGAAGATCACAGGGGCTCAGGCTACACCTTC
. | . | TRBJ1-2 | TRBV7-9 | CASSLATVAYGYTF | TGTGCCAGCAGCTTAGCGACCGTAGCCTATGGCTACACCTTC
. | . | TRBJ2-3 | TRBV12-3/TRBV12-4 | CATQASRLGTDTQYF | TGTGCCACCCAGGCGTCGCGTTTGGGTACAGATACGCAGTATTTT
. | TRBD2 | TRBJ2-1 | TRBV5-6 | CASSAGLAGVKFF | TGTGCCAGCAGCGCCGGACTAGCGGGAGTTAAGTTCTTC
. | TRBD2 | TRBJ2-7 | TRBV3-1 | CASSQLTSGRSSYEQYF | TGTGCCAGCAGCCAACTTACTAGCGGGAGAAGCTCCTACGAGCAGTACTTC
. | . | TRBJ2-1 | TRBV7-2 | CASNEQFF | TGTGCCAGCAATGAGCAGTTCTTC
. | . | TRBJ2-7 | TRBV28 | CASNQLGTTSYEQYF | TGTGCCAGCAACCAACTCGGGACCACATCCTACGAGCAGTACTTC
. | TRBD1 | TRBJ1-1 | TRBV19 | CATRAGQGVIEAFF | TGTGCCACGAGGGCCGGACAGGGTGTTATTGAAGCTTTCTTT
. | TRBD2 | TRBJ2-7 | TRBV4-3 | CASTPYLAENYEQYF | TGCGCCAGCACCCCCTACCTAGCGGAGAACTACGAGCAGTACTTC
. | . | TRBJ1-1 | TRBV7-9 | CASSLVGVGLNTEAFF | TGTGCCAGCAGCTTAGTAGGGGTAGGACTTAACACTGAAGCTTTCTTT
many | TRBD2 | TRBJ2-1 | TRBV20-1 | CSATGGASAGVF | TGCAGTGCTACGGGAGGGGCCTCCGCTGGAGTCTTC
. | TRBD1 | TRBJ2-5 | TRBV28 | CASTQGASETQYF | TGTGCCAGCACTCAGGGGGCGTCAGAGACCCAGTACTTC
. | TRBD1 | TRBJ1-1 | TRBV6-5 | CASSRTGSKMNTEAFF | TGTGCCAGCAGTCGGACAGGGAGCAAAATGAACACTGAAGCTTTCTTT
. | . | TRBJ2-7 | TRBV10-3 | CAISELDSEQYF | TGTGCCATCAGTGAGCTCGATAGCGAGCAGTACTTC
. | TRBD1 | TRBJ1-1 | TRBV4-2 | CASSQDLGTGGPAFF | TGTGCCAGCAGCCAAGATTTAGGGACAGGGGGTCCAGCTTTCTTT
many | TRBD1 | TRBJ1-1 | TRBV6-2/TRBV6-3 | CASRPTGDTEAFF | TGTGCCAGCAGACCGACAGGGGACACTGAAGCTTTCTTT
. | . | TRBJ2-7 | TRBV7-7 | CASSLVPGAYEQYF | TGTGCTAGCAGCTTAGTCCCCGGAGCCTACGAGCAGTACTTC
few | TRBD2 | TRBJ2-1 | TRBV18 | CASSPFTSGYLYEQFF | TGTGCCAGCTCACCATTTACTAGCGGGTATCTTTATGAGCAGTTCTTC
. | . | TRBJ1-1 | TRBV6-1 | CAINFLQGNTEAFF | TGTGCCATCAACTTCCTTCAGGGGAACACTGAAGCTTTCTTT
. | . | TRBJ2-1 | TRBV27 | CASRDLGGLEQFF | TGTGCCAGCAGAGATCTGGGGGGTCTTGAGCAGTTCTTC